The entry below gives a single TCR beta chain sequence along with its context. This clonotype was recorded a few times. The antigen it binds to is not known. Per-base qualities were not stored, and no clone one base away is much larger. The data were produced on an Illumina HiSeq 1500. Using fastp trimming at Q25 and MiXCR clonotype assembly, TCRdb reanalyzed the public sequencing data and kept in-frame beta chains. CDR3 protein sequences are deduplicated, and each keeps its most common genes and DNA. The sample records 20,000 to 25,000 distinct CDR3 sequences, roughly two fifths of which are singletons. Around 96% of the sample goes to the ten largest clones. The treatment or condition label on this specimen signifies: in vitro stimulation with specific CMV peptide epitopes to enrich CMV-specific T cells. This record comes from a study of T cell repertoires in cytomegalovirus infection (dated by TCRdb to about 2019). Context from the whole study: The peptide stimulations were aimed at well-studied HLA-B-restricted epitopes as well as recently identified HLA-C-restricted CMV epitopes, whose presentation resists viral immunomodulation. The HLA type of each donor mattered for the analysis, because public TCR beta signatures pointed to carriage of CMV infection along with the matching HLA type. Results and caveats for the whole study, not just this receptor: In both this cohort and an independent roughly 350-donor cohort, the cumulative frequency of public TCR beta family members distinguished carriers of CMV infection plus the relevant HLA type. In the ex vivo response, HLA-C-restricted CMV-specific TCR beta clonotypes were dominant, and in two of eight donors the single most frequent clonotype came from this HLA-C-restricted group.

CDR1 is given as KGHSH and CDR2 as LQKENI, both from the germline V gene. The CDR3 measures 11 amino acids from cysteine to phenylalanine. The read is trimmed to its CDR3 DNA, 33 bases read in frame from base 1. Trimming costs V 4 bases and J 1 base, and their ends lie 1 base apart. The chain is assembled from TRBV18 and TRBJ2-5; the D gene remains uncertain. This specimen consisted of CD8+ T cells from cultured PBMCs, obtained from culture after CMV antigen stimulation. This receptor was identified in a human donor in good health (CMV status not recorded). Some clones in this sample may be carry-over from other donors' samples. The DNA reads as follows: TGTGCCAGCTCACGCCAAGAGACCCAGTACTTC. It translates as CASSRQETQYF. The full variable domain, with segments outside the CDR3 supplied by the reference TRBV18 and TRBJ2-5 proteins, appears as NAGVMQNPRHLVRRRGQEARLRCSPMKGHSHVYWYRQLPEEGLKFMVYLQKENIIDESGMPKERFSAEFPKEGPSILRIQQVVRGDSAAYFCASSRQETQYFGPGTRLLVL.